The 21 T cell receptor beta chains presented below share a single source sample, sequenced in a study of spatial heterogeneity in lung cancer. Regarding the study as a whole: Tumor mutation counts were tracked by expanded intratumoral alpha and beta TCR counts.

From the 5' RACE reads, TCRdb called clonotypes with MiXCR, one entry per CDR3 protein. The sample has some 800 distinct CDR3 sequences, 15% to 20% seen once. The time point denotes: sample taken at primary tumor resection. No antigen has been assigned to these receptors. The sample in question was lung tumor tissue, obtained at surgery. The receptor source for this set is a female donor with early-stage non-small cell lung cancer.

By share, this clonotype ranks as large. The chain has TRBV5-6 and TRBJ1-1; D ambiguous. Germline V lookup: CDR1 SGHDT, CDR2 YYEEEE. Trimming stripped 1 base from V and 0 bases from J, with 4 bases between. The CDR3 covers 13 residues. The CDR3 sequence is CASSLRVNTEAFF. The DNA for the CDR3 is TGTGCCAGCAGCTTGCGGGTGAACACTGAAGCTTTCTTT.

CDR3 loop: CASEQQETQYF. The DNA of the CDR3 is TGTGCCAGCGAGCAACAAGAGACCCAGTACTTC. The J gene is TRBJ2-5, the V gene TRBV6-2 or TRBV6-3; D is unresolved. The germline CDR1 and CDR2 sequences are MNHEY and SVGEGT. Trimming left V 8 bases short and J 2 bases short, with 6 bases between. This CDR3 comprises 11 residues.

By share, this clonotype ranks as large. V is TRBV28 and J is TRBJ2-7, with 10 bases fitting TRBD1. The CDR3 runs 14 residues. J lost 2 bases, V lost 6 bases, and 4 bases had no gene match. Germline assignment: CDR1 MDHEN and CDR2 SYDVKM. CDR3 bases: TGTGCCAGCAGGCTGGACAGGGGGACCTACGAGCAGTACTTC. Its protein product is CASRLDRGTYEQYF. Variable domain in full (rest from reference TRBV28 and TRBJ2-7): DVKVTQSSRYLVKRTGEKVFLECVQDMDHENMFWYRQDPGLGLRLIYFSYDVKMKEKGDIPEGYSVSREKKERFSLILESASTNQTSMYLCASRLDRGTYEQYFGPGTRLTVT.

The genes are TRBV12-5 and TRBJ1-1; D remains unclear. Germline V gives CDR1 LGHNT, CDR2 FRNRAP. The CDR3 covers 15 residues. Trimming removed 1 base from V and 11 bases from J, with 20 bases in between. This chain's CDR3 is CASGLGTDLPSGAFF. In DNA, the CDR3 is TGTGCTAGTGGTTTGGGTACCGATCTACCCTCTGGGGCTTTCTTT.

V usage is TRBV27 and J usage is TRBJ2-1; either TRBD1 or TRBD2 may fit D (5 bases each). The V and J ends lost 10 bases and 4 bases respectively, with 11 bases between them. Looked up from germline, CDR1 is MNHEY and CDR2 is SMNVEV (reference sequence). The CDR3 runs to 12 residues. In nucleotides, the CDR3 is TGTGCCACCTGGGACCTTTACAATGAGCAGTTCTTC. Amino acid sequence: CATWDLYNEQFF.

By share, this clonotype ranks as medium-sized. The V gene is TRBV14, the J gene TRBJ2-2; weak D call: TRBD1 (5 bases). CDR3 length equals 16 residues. CDR1 and CDR2 from the germline V gene are SGHDN and FVKESK. Trimming took 0 bases from V and 7 from J, leaving 15 bases between them. For the CDR3, the DNA is TGTGCCAGCAGCCAAGAGGTCAGGGCAACGCTCGGGGAGCTGTTTTTT. It specifies CASSQEVRATLGELFF.

This clonotype is large in the sample. The J gene is TRBJ2-3, the V gene TRBV5-1; 8 bases are a match to TRBD2. The CDR3 runs to 20 residues. Trimming cost V 2 bases and J 3 bases; bases outside gene matches: 20. Germline V gene data show CDR1 as SGHRS and CDR2 as YFSETQ. The CDR3 here is CASSFWGSRTGSGATDTQYF. CDR3 sequence (DNA): TGCGCCAGCAGCTTTTGGGGCTCTCGGACCGGTAGCGGGGCGACAGATACGCAGTATTTT.

V and J are TRBV29-1 and TRBJ2-7; TRBD1 matches at 7 bases. In germline, CDR1 is SQVTM, CDR2 ANQGSEA. J lost 0 bases, V lost 2 bases, and 7 bases had no gene match. The CDR3 loop spans 15 amino acids. The CDR3 is CSVEIPTGHSYEQYF. CDR3 nucleotides: TGCAGCGTTGAAATTCCGACAGGGCACTCCTACGAGCAGTACTTC.

The chain employs TRBV24-1 and TRBJ1-4; a weak D match, TRBD1 (5 bases). The CDR3 contains 15 residues. Trimming took 10 bases from V and 4 from J, leaving 18 bases between them. Germline V CDR1 and CDR2: KGHDR, SFDVKD. The CDR3 DNA reads as TGTGCCACTAAAGTGGGGGACGACGATAATGAAAAACTGTTTTTT. Residues: CATKVGDDDNEKLFF.

This clonotype is deemed large. The rearrangement links TRBV5-6 to TRBJ2-3, with a weak D call TRBD2 (5 bases). The germline gives CDR1 SGHDT, CDR2 YYEEEE. V was shortened by 3 bases and J by 2 bases, with 13 bases between the two germline ends. This CDR3 comprises 15 residues. The CDR3 here is CASSYSGIHTDTQYF. CDR3 coding DNA: TGTGCCAGCAGCTATTCCGGGATACACACAGATACGCAGTATTTT.

By share of the sample, this clonotype is medium-sized. V usage is TRBV5-1 and J usage is TRBJ1-3, with a possible D match to TRBD1 (5 bases). Trimming shortened V by 2 bases and J by 8 bases, and 14 bases separated the two germline ends. Germline V gene lookup returns CDR1 SGHRS and CDR2 YFSETQ. This CDR3 contains 14 residues. CDR3 sequence reads: CASSFTGPGHTIYF. For the CDR3, the DNA is TGCGCCAGCAGCTTTACAGGTCCGGGACACACCATATATTTT.

As DNA, the CDR3 is TGTGCCAGCAGAAAACACATGAACACTGAAGCTTTCTTT. Translating it yields CASRKHMNTEAFF. The chain is built from TRBV25-1 and TRBJ1-1; D unclear. This CDR3 has 13 residues. V lost 6 bases and J 0 bases, leaving 8 bases between the germline ends. CDR1 is MGHDK, CDR2 SYGVNS, per germline.

This clonotype showed up just a few times. Relative to the germline gene, one junction end is altered; a read error may explain this. This chain's CDR3 is CASSFVQKNTEVFF. Here the CDR3 DNA reads TGTGCCAGCAGCTTTGTGCAGAAGAACACTGAAGTTTTCTTT. The chain is built from TRBV11-2 and TRBJ1-1; D is uncertain. Per the germline V gene, CDR1 is SGHAT and CDR2 is FQNNGV. This CDR3 region has 14 residues.

This clonotype is classed as medium-sized (0.01 to 0.1%). The chain links TRBV28 to TRBJ2-7; D is uncertain. V lost 2 bases and J 3 bases, leaving 8 bases between the germline ends. The germline V gene encodes CDR1 MDHEN and CDR2 SYDVKM. CDR3 size: 13 residues. This chain's CDR3 is CASSLGVGYEQYF. The CDR3 coding sequence is TGTGCCAGCAGTTTAGGGGTGGGCTACGAGCAGTACTTC.

By share of the sample, this clonotype is large (0.1 to 1%). The chain joins TRBV7-9 to TRBJ2-3; TRBD2 is a possible D gene (6 bases). Trimming took 5 bases from V and 6 from J, leaving 18 bases between them. The CDR3 has 15 amino acids. Germline loops: CDR1 SEHNR, CDR2 FQNEAQ (reference sequence). The CDR3 sequence is CASSPGVGPTDTQYF. The CDR3 DNA is TGTGCCAGCAGCCCGGGGGTTGGCCCCACGGATACGCAGTATTTT. Supplemented by reference TRBV7-9 and TRBJ2-3, the full variable domain reads DTGVSQNPRHKITKRGQNVTFRCDPISEHNRLYWYRQTLGQGPEFLTYFQNEAQLEKSRLLSDRFSAERPKGSFSTLEIQRTEQGDSAMYLCASSPGVGPTDTQYFGPGTRLTVL.

The gene calls are TRBV28 and TRBJ1-4; a weak D match, TRBD1 (5 bases). The CDR3 has 16 amino acids. The germline V and J ends were trimmed by 0 bases and 3 bases, with 11 bases remaining between them. Germline CDR1 and CDR2: MDHEN and SYDVKM. CDR3 amino acids: CASSLWGQGSNEKLFF. The CDR3 DNA sequence: TGTGCCAGCAGTTTATGGGGGCAGGGATCTAATGAAAAACTGTTTTTT.

V and J are TRBV7-2 and TRBJ2-2; 12 nucleotides match TRBD2. CDR3 length: 17 residues. Germline-derived CDR1 and CDR2 are SGHTA and FQGNSA. Germline trimming cut 5 bases from V and 2 bases from J; bases unmatched to any gene: 6. The CDR3, as DNA: TGTGCCAGCAGCCCACCTGGACTAGCGGGAAACACCGGGGAGCTGTTTTTT. Its translation: CASSPPGLAGNTGELFF. The variable domain in full, with the rest retrieved from reference TRBV7-2 and TRBJ2-2, is GAGVSQSPSNKVTEKGKDVELRCDPISGHTALYWYRQSLGQGLEFLIYFQGNSAPDKSGLPSDRFSAERTGGSVSTLTIQRTQQEDSAVYLCASSPPGLAGNTGELFFGEGSRLTVL.

This clonotype was seen a single time. CDR3 protein: CASTWGGGPPGEQFF. CDR3 sequence (DNA): TGTGCCAGCACCTGGGGCGGGGGGCCGCCTGGCGAGCAGTTCTTC. The chain has TRBV5-4 and TRBJ2-1; TRBD2 matches 8 bases. In germline, CDR1 is SGHNT, CDR2 YYREEE (reference sequence). This CDR3 contains 15 residues. The junction had 15 bases not matched to a gene; V was cut back by 6 bases and J by 10 bases.

The table lists this clonotype with a few counts. This chain joins TRBV10-3 and TRBJ2-2, with 12 bases aligning to TRBD2. Germline-derived CDR1 and CDR2 are ENHRY and SYGVKD. The CDR3 sequence is 15 residues long. Trimming at V came to 5 bases and at J to 7 bases, leaving 5 bases not matched to a gene. The CDR3 DNA follows: TGTGCCATCAGTACTAGCGGGGGGCACGGCGGGGAGCTGTTTTTT. It yields the protein CAISTSGGHGGELFF.

By proportion, this clonotype is large. V and J are TRBV28 and TRBJ2-1; the match to TRBD2 covers 7 bases. The CDR3 spans 15 residues. Germline CDR1 and CDR2: MDHEN and SYDVKM. Losses at the gene ends were 3 bases for V and 0 bases for J; bases not matched to a gene: 2. CDR3 residues: CASSLGGSSYNEQFF. CDR3 coding DNA: TGTGCCAGCAGTTTGGGCGGGAGCTCCTACAATGAGCAGTTCTTC.

The chain couples TRBV12-3 or TRBV12-4 to TRBJ1-6; D may be TRBD1 (6 bases). The ends were cut back, 1 base at V and 7 bases at J, with 8 bases in the middle. The CDR3 has 14 amino acids. The DNA for the CDR3 is TGTGCCAGCAGTTTAGGGACAGTGAATTCACCCCTCCACTTT. Its translation: CASSLGTVNSPLHF.